This TCR beta chain was identified during a study of blood T cell repertoires in COVID-19. What the recovered Cohort 3 donors had was two negative PCRs, clearance, or symptom resolution. TCRdb keeps only in-frame clones here, not all; method: immunoSEQ multiplex PCR. The table lists 300,000 or so clones, 85% to 90% of them singletons. The source of this sequence is a young woman who had recovered from COVID-19. The specimen sequenced was PBMCs or T cells enriched from blood (not recorded which).

This CDR3 is CASADRTNGELFF. The CDR3 DNA reads TGCGCCAGCGCGGACAGGACAAACGGGGAGCTGTTTTTT. This rearrangement joins TRBV5-1 to TRBJ2-2, with TRBD1 matching over 7 bases. Germline trimming cut 7 bases from V and 7 bases from J; bases unmatched to any gene: 7. The CDR3 spans 13 residues. Per germline, CDR1 SGHRS and CDR2 YFSETQ.